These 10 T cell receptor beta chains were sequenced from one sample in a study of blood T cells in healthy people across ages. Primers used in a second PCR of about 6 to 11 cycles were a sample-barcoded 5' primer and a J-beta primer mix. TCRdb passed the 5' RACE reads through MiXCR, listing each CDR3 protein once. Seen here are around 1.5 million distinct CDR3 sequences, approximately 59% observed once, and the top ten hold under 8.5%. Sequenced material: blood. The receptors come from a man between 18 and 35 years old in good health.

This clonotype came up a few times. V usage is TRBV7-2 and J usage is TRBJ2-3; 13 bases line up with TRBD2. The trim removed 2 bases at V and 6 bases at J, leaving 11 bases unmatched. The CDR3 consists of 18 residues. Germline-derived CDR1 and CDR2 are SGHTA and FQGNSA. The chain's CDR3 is CASSLPGLAGVHIDTQYF. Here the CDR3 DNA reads TGTGCCAGCAGCTTACCCGGACTAGCGGGAGTCCACATCGATACGCAGTATTTT.

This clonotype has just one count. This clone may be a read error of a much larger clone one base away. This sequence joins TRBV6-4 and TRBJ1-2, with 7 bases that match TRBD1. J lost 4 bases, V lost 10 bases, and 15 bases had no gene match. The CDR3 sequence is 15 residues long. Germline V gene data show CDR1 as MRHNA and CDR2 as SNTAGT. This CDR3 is CANTLSGDSSYGYTF. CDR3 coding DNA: TGTGCCAACACCCTCTCGGGGGACAGTTCCTATGGCTACACCTTC.

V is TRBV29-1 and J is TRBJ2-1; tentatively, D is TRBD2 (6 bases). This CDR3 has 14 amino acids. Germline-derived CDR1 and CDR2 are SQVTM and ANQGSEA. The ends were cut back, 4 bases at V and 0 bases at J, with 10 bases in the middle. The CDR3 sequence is CSVVRSGSYNEQFF. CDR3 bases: TGCAGCGTTGTACGTAGCGGCTCCTACAATGAGCAGTTCTTC.

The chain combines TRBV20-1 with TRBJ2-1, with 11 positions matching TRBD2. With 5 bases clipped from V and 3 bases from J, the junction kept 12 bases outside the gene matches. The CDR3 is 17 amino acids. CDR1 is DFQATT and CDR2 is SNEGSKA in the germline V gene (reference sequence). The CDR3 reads CSALLAGEPRNYNEQFF. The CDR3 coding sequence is TGCAGTGCTTTACTAGCGGGGGAGCCCCGCAACTACAATGAGCAGTTCTTC.

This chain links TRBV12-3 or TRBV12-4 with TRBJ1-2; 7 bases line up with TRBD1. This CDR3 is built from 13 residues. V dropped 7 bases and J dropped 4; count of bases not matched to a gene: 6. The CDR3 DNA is TGTGCCAGCACCCGGGCAGGGGGCTATGGCTACACCTTC. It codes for CASTRAGGYGYTF.

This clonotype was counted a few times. The CDR3: CASSVGSAYEQYF. The CDR3 DNA follows: TGTGCCAGCAGTGTCGGGTCGGCCTACGAGCAGTACTTC. V gene TRBV27 combines with J gene TRBJ2-7; D is unclear. The V end lost 5 bases, the J end lost 2 bases, and 10 bases lay between the germline ends. Germline V lookup: CDR1 MNHEY, CDR2 SMNVEV (reference sequence). This CDR3 contains 13 residues.

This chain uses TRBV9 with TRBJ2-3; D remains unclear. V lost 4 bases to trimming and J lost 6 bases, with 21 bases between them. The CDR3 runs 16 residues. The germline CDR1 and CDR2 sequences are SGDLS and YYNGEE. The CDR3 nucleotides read TGTGCCAGCAGCTCTCACCAAGCGACTGGCCGGGATACGCAGTATTTT. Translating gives CASSSHQATGRDTQYF.

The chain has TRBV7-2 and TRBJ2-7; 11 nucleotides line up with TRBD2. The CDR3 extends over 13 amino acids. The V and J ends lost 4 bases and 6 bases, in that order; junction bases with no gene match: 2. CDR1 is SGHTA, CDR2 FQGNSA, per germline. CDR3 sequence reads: CASSSLAGGEQYF. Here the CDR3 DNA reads TGTGCCAGCAGCTCTCTAGCGGGAGGCGAGCAGTACTTC.

Here the CDR3 reads CASSSNTDTNYEQYF. The CDR3 DNA reads TGTGCCAGCAGTTCAAACACAGACACTAACTACGAGCAGTACTTC. This chain joins TRBV12-3 or TRBV12-4 and TRBJ2-7; D is ambiguous. CDR3 length: 15 amino acids. Between the trimmed V and J ends, which lost 4 bases and 3 bases, there was a span of 16 bases.

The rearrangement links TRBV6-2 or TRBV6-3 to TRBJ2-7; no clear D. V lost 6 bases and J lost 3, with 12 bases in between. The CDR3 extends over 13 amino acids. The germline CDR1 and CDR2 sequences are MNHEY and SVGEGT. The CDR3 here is CASSEGVFYEQYF. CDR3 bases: TGTGCCAGCAGCGAAGGTGTGTTCTACGAGCAGTACTTC.